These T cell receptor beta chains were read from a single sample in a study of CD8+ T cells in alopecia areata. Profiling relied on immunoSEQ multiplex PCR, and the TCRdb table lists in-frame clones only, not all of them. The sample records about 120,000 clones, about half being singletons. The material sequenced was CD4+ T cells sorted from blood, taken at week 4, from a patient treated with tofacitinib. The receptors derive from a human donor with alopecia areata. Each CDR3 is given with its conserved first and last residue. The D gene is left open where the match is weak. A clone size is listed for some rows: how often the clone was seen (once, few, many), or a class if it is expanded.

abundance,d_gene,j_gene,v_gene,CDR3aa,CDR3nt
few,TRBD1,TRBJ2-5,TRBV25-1,CASSETGGRETQYF,TGTGCCAGCAGTGAAACAGGGGGGAGGGAGACCCAGTACTTC
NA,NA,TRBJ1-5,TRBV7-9,CASSLDGGPNQPQHF,TGTGCCAGCAGCTTAGATGGGGGCCCTAATCAGCCCCAGCATTTT
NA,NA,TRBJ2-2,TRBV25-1,CASSEGAATNTGELFF,TGTGCCAGCAGTGAAGGGGCAGCCACGAACACCGGGGAGCTGTTTTTT
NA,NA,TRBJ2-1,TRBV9,CASSEQGTRGYEQFF,TGTGCCAGCAGCGAACAGGGAACTAGGGGCTATGAGCAGTTCTTC
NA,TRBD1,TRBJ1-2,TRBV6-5,CASSYRTGRGYTF,TGTGCCAGCAGTTACCGGACAGGGAGAGGCTACACCTTC
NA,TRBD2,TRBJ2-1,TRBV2,CASSEVGSGGAWQNNEQFF,TGTGCCAGCAGTGAAGTTGGTAGCGGGGGGGCCTGGCAAAACAATGAGCAGTTCTTC
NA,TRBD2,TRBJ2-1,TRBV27,CASSFLLAGGNNEQFF,TGTGCCAGCAGTTTCCTCCTAGCGGGAGGTAACAATGAGCAGTTCTTC
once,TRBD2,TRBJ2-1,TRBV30,CAWTKGRVAAMEQFF,TGTGCCTGGACCAAAGGGAGGGTGGCGGCAATGGAGCAGTTCTTC
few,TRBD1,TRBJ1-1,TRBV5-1,CASTDTHRTGIKRNTEAFF,TGCGCCAGCACCGACACCCATCGGACAGGCATAAAAAGGAACACTGAAGCTTTCTTT
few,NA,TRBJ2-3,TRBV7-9,CASSPAPTDTQYF,TGTGCCAGCAGCCCCGCCCCCACAGATACGCAGTATTTT
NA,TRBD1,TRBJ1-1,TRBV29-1,CSVAGQGETEAFF,TGCAGCGTCGCAGGGCAGGGGGAAACTGAAGCTTTCTTT
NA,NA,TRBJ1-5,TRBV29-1,CSVAIRAGDSNQPQHF,TGCAGCGTTGCCATTAGGGCAGGAGATAGCAATCAGCCCCAGCATTTT
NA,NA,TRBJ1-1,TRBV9,CASSPVGGKNTEAFF,TGTGCCAGCAGCCCAGTTGGCGGTAAGAACACTGAAGCTTTCTTT
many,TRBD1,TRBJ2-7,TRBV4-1,CASSQPQGKAYF,TGCGCCAGCAGCCAACCACAGGGGAAGGCGTACTTC
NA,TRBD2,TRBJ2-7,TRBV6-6,CASSPTSGGGQYF,TGTGCCAGCAGTCCTACTAGCGGGGGAGGACAGTACTTC
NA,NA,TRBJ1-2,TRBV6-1,CAISEGPGSPERGFGYTF,TGTGCCATCAGTGAGGGACCGGGCAGCCCCGAGAGAGGTTTTGGCTACACCTTC
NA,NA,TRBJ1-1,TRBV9,CASSVEGNTEAFF,TGTGCCAGCAGCGTAGAGGGGAACACTGAAGCTTTCTTT
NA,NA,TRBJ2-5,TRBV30,CAWEIQETQYF,TGTGCCTGGGAAATTCAAGAGACCCAGTACTTC
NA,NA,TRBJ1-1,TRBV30,CAWKGVNTEAFF,TGTGCCTGGAAGGGGGTGAACACTGAAGCTTTCTTT
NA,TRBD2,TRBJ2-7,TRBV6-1,CASTRGSGTYEQYF,TGTGCCAGCACACGCGGGAGCGGAACCTACGAGCAGTACTTC
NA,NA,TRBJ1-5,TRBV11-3,CASTHEVGSLSNQPQHF,TGTGCCAGCACCCACGAAGTCGGGAGTCTGAGCAATCAGCCCCAGCATTTT
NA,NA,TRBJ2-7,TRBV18,CASSPGGRSYEQYF,TGTGCCAGCTCACCAGGCGGCAGGAGCTACGAGCAGTACTTC
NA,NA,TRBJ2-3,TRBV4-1,CASSQVMSTDTQYF,TGCGCCAGCAGCCAAGTGATGAGCACAGATACGCAGTATTTT
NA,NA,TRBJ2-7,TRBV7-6,CASSPPYREQYF,TGTGCCAGCAGCCCTCCCTATAGGGAGCAGTACTTC
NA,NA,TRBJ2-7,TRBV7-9,CASSSGARGSYEQYF,TGTGCCAGCAGCTCCGGTGCCCGGGGAAGTTACGAGCAGTACTTC
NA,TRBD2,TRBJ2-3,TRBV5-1,CASSFGLAGGRGDTQYF,TGCGCCAGCAGCTTCGGACTAGCGGGGGGCCGAGGAGATACGCAGTATTTT
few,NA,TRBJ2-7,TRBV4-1,CASSQDRGGYYEQYF,TGCGCCAGCAGCCAAGATAGGGGTGGGTACTACGAGCAGTACTTC
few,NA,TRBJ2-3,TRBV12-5,CASGSMGDTQYF,TGTGCTAGTGGTTCGATGGGGGATACGCAGTATTTT
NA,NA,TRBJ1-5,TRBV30,CAWSAQEDQPQHF,TGTGCCTGGAGTGCGCAAGAGGATCAGCCCCAGCATTTT